One and the same sample provided the 24 T cell receptor beta chains below, sequenced in a study of blood T cell repertoires in COVID-19. Some clones are missing from TCRdb's copy, which holds only in-frame ones; the method was immunoSEQ multiplex PCR. The sample has roughly 150,000 clones; around four fifths are singletons. The specimen sequenced was peripheral blood. These receptors all come from a woman of 80 years or more with COVID-19, enrolled during active disease.

The chain joins TRBV7-8 to TRBJ1-1, with D tentatively TRBD1 (5 bases). V dropped 6 bases and J dropped 4 bases, with 15 bases sitting between them. This CDR3 spans 14 amino acids. CDR1 SGHVS and CDR2 FQNEAQ come from the germline V gene. CDR3 nucleotide sequence: TGTGCCAGCAGTATAATCACAGGACCCACTGAAGCTTTCTTT. Protein sequence: CASSIITGPTEAFF.

V and J are TRBV20-1 and TRBJ2-7, with 7 bases identical to TRBD1. After removal of 3 bases from V and 1 base from J, the junction contained 6 bases not matched to a gene. The CDR3 sequence is 14 residues long. CDR1 and CDR2 (germline): DFQATT, SNEGSKA (reference sequence). As DNA, the CDR3 is TGCAGTGCTAGTTTGCCCAGGGGGTCCTACGAGCAGTACTTC. Protein product: CSASLPRGSYEQYF.

The chain carries TRBV9 and TRBJ2-5; possibly TRBD2 for D (7 bases). The germline gives CDR1 SGDLS, CDR2 YYNGEE. The CDR3 spans 15 residues. V lost 0 bases and J 14 bases, leaving 23 bases between the germline ends. CDR3 sequence (DNA): TGTGCCAGCAGCGTAGAGTCGGGGGGCGACTTTCTCCCTTACTTC. It translates to CASSVESGGDFLPYF.

The count of this clone is one. The rearrangement links TRBV29-1 to TRBJ2-1; D is undetermined. Germline lookup yields CDR1 SQVTM and CDR2 ANQGSEA. The germline V and J ends were trimmed by 7 bases and 0 bases, with 16 bases remaining between them. The CDR3 spans 15 residues. The CDR3, as DNA: TGCAGCGGCAAAACTAACCAATACTCCTACAATGAGCAGTTCTTC. Amino acid sequence: CSGKTNQYSYNEQFF.

The rearrangement uses TRBV5-1 and TRBJ1-3; 7 nucleotides line up with TRBD1. CDR3 length: 15 amino acids. The V segment lost 0 bases and the J segment 4 bases; nucleotides outside the gene matches: 4. Germline lookup yields CDR1 SGHRS and CDR2 YFSETQ. The CDR3 DNA is TGCGCCAGCAGCTTGGATGGGACAGCCGGAAACACCATATATTTT. Protein product: CASSLDGTAGNTIYF.

Turning to this clone: This sample includes further DNA sequences coding for the same CDR3. The J gene is TRBJ1-2, the V gene TRBV5-5; weak D call: TRBD1 (6 bases). Germline CDR1 and CDR2: SGHKS and YYEKEE (reference sequence). V was clipped by 1 base and J by 3 bases, with 7 bases between them. The CDR3 length is 13 residues. Here the CDR3 reads CASSLSGDYGYTF. In DNA, the CDR3 is TGTGCCAGCAGCTTGTCAGGGGACTATGGCTACACCTTC.

The chain joins TRBV19 to TRBJ2-1, with TRBD2 as a possible D gene (6 bases). The CDR3 has 16 residues. CDR1 LNHDA and CDR2 SQIVND come from the germline V gene (reference sequence). The germline V and J ends were trimmed by 6 bases and 4 bases, with 19 bases remaining between them. The chain's CDR3 is CASRASESVAYNEQFF. CDR3 nucleotides: TGTGCCAGTAGGGCTAGCGAGAGTGTAGCGTACAATGAGCAGTTCTTC.

The rearrangement joins TRBV20-1 to TRBJ2-3; 8 nucleotides match TRBD2. V gave up 3 bases and J gave up 1 base; unmatched junction bases: 6. The CDR3 contains 15 residues. Germline values: CDR1 DFQATT, CDR2 SNEGSKA (reference sequence). CDR3 loop: CSASSGVGGTDTQYF. Written as DNA, the CDR3 is TGCAGTGCTAGTAGCGGGGTGGGTGGCACAGATACGCAGTATTTT.

The J gene is TRBJ1-4, the V gene TRBV3-1 (or the pseudogene TRBV3-2); unclear D gene. CDR1 and CDR2 (germline): LGHDT, YNNKEL (reference sequence). The CDR3 loop spans 13 amino acids. V was trimmed by 3 bases and J by 11 bases, leaving 13 bases between them. CDR3 sequence reads: CASSQLLVSKLFF. DNA of the CDR3: TGTGCCAGCAGCCAGCTCCTTGTAAGCAAACTGTTTTTT.

The chain carries TRBV18 and TRBJ1-2; unclear D gene. The germline CDR1 and CDR2 sequences are KGHSH and LQKENI. V was clipped by 4 bases and J by 0 bases, with 9 bases between them. This CDR3 is 14 amino acids long. The CDR3 DNA reads TGTGCCAGCTCACTTACGGGGTCTAACTATGGCTACACCTTC. Its protein product is CASSLTGSNYGYTF.

The CDR3 loop reads CSVVLRSDTQYF. CDR3 nucleotide sequence: TGCAGCGTTGTCCTCAGGTCGGATACGCAGTATTTT. The rearrangement joins TRBV29-1 to TRBJ2-3, with unresolved D. From germline, CDR1 is SQVTM and CDR2 ANQGSEA. The CDR3 length is 12 residues. Trimming left V 4 bases short and J 6 bases short, with 11 bases between.

This clone was seen a single time. The chain combines TRBV18 with TRBJ1-1; 7 positions agree with TRBD1. After removal of 1 base from V and 2 bases from J, the junction contained 16 bases not matched to a gene. CDR1 KGHSH and CDR2 LQKENI come from the germline V gene. The CDR3 covers 19 residues. CDR3 in amino acids: CASSPLETGMTTANTEAFF. As DNA, the CDR3 is TGTGCCAGCTCACCACTAGAGACAGGGATGACAACGGCTAACACTGAAGCTTTCTTT.

This chain joins TRBV20-1 and TRBJ2-6, with D unclear. Trimming stripped 3 bases from V and 2 bases from J, with 8 bases between. The CDR3 consists of 14 residues. The germline V gene has CDR1 DFQATT and CDR2 SNEGSKA (reference sequence). Here the CDR3 DNA reads TGCAGTGCTAGTTTGGCAGCTGGGGCCAACGTCCTGACTTTC. It encodes CSASLAAGANVLTF.

The rearrangement links TRBV5-1 to TRBJ2-1; the match to TRBD1 covers 11 bases. CDR3 length equals 15 residues. Germline V gene lookup returns CDR1 SGHRS and CDR2 YFSETQ. J lost 6 bases, V lost 2 bases, and 4 bases had no gene match. CDR3 sequence: CASSFGQGAPNEQFF. The CDR3, as DNA: TGCGCCAGCAGCTTTGGACAGGGGGCGCCCAATGAGCAGTTCTTC.

The chain employs TRBV2 and TRBJ2-5; no reliable D call. V was trimmed by 3 bases and J by 1 base, leaving 6 bases between them. Germline V gives CDR1 SNHLY, CDR2 FYNNEI. The CDR3 contains 13 residues. The DNA of the CDR3 is TGTGCCAGCAGTGAGAACAGCCAAGAGACCCAGTACTTC. Translated: CASSENSQETQYF. The whole variable domain, filled in from reference TRBV2 and TRBJ2-5, reads EPEVTQTPSHQVTQMGQEVILRCVPISNHLYFYWYRQILGQKVEFLVSFYNNEISEKSEIFDDQFSVERPDGSNFTLKIRSTKLEDSAMYFCASSENSQETQYFGPGTRLLVL.

The chain couples TRBV5-4 to TRBJ2-7; 14 positions match TRBD2. The junction had 3 bases not matched to a gene; V was cut back by 3 bases and J by 1 base. This CDR3 contains 16 residues. The V gene's germline CDR1 is SGHNT and CDR2 YYREEE (reference sequence). CDR3 bases: TGTGCCAGCAGCTCGGGACTAGCGGGGGTATCCTACGAGCAGTACTTC. The encoded protein is CASSSGLAGVSYEQYF.

The rearrangement joins TRBV2 to TRBJ1-5; D remains ambiguous. The V gene lost 6 bases and the J gene lost 6 bases, with 21 bases spanning the gap. The germline CDR1 and CDR2 sequences are SNHLY and FYNNEI. CDR3 length equals 16 residues. CDR3 DNA: TGTGCCAGCAGCATTACTGGACTAAGGAATAGTCAGCCCCAGCATTTT. This gives the protein CASSITGLRNSQPQHF.

The genes are TRBV28 and TRBJ2-1, with 16 bases aligning to TRBD2. Trimming took 3 bases from V and 8 from J; bases not matched to a gene: 4. Germline values: CDR1 MDHEN, CDR2 SYDVKM. The CDR3 spans 16 residues. CDR3 sequence: CASSLGLAGGNHEQFF. The CDR3 DNA sequence: TGTGCCAGCAGTTTGGGACTAGCGGGAGGGAACCATGAGCAGTTCTTC.

This chain connects TRBV27 to TRBJ1-5; the match to TRBD1 covers 10 bases. The CDR3 length is 15 residues. CDR1 is MNHEY and CDR2 is SMNVEV in the germline V gene (reference sequence). The V and J ends lost 2 bases and 5 bases, in that order; junction bases with no gene match: 3. The CDR3 sequence: CASSLRTGGDQPQHF. DNA of the CDR3: TGTGCCAGCAGTTTACGGACAGGGGGTGATCAGCCCCAGCATTTT.

The genes are TRBV28 and TRBJ2-1, with no clear D. The V gene's germline CDR1 is MDHEN and CDR2 SYDVKM. The CDR3 covers 15 residues. V was pared by 0 bases and J by 5 bases, with 11 bases between. The CDR3 region has the DNA TGTGCCAGCAGTTTATGGAATTCTATGGACAATGAGCAGTTCTTC. Protein product: CASSLWNSMDNEQFF.

The V call is TRBV3-1 (or the pseudogene TRBV3-2), the J call TRBJ1-1; D uncertain. CDR3 length: 15 amino acids. The V end lost 1 base, the J end lost 1 base, and 10 bases lay between the germline ends. Germline assignment: CDR1 LGHDT and CDR2 YNNKEL (reference sequence). As DNA, the CDR3 is TGTGCCAGCAGCCAAGGTGCAGGTTGGAACACTGAAGCTTTCTTT. Translating it yields CASSQGAGWNTEAFF.

This CDR3 reads CASSLPPDREAFF. The DNA for the CDR3 is TGCGCCAGCAGCTTGCCCCCAGACAGGGAAGCTTTCTTT. The gene calls are TRBV5-1 and TRBJ1-1, with D perhaps matching TRBD1 (6 bases). V dropped 1 base and J dropped 8 bases, with 12 bases sitting between them. The germline V gene has CDR1 SGHRS and CDR2 YFSETQ. The CDR3 totals 13 residues. Full variable domain (remainder filled in from reference TRBV5-1 and TRBJ1-1): KAGVTQTPRYLIKTRGQQVTLSCSPISGHRSVSWYQQTPGQGLQFLFEYFSETQRNKGNFPGRFSGRQFSNSRSEMNVSTLELGDSALYLCASSLPPDREAFFGQGTRLTVV.

V gene TRBV24-1 combines with J gene TRBJ2-1; 7 positions match TRBD1. Germline CDR1 reads KGHDR; CDR2 reads SFDVKD. CDR3 length: 14 residues. V trimming: 4 bases; J trimming: 6 bases; junction bases outside the gene matches: 5. The CDR3: CATSEPDRANEQFF. CDR3 coding DNA: TGTGCCACCAGTGAACCTGACAGGGCCAATGAGCAGTTCTTC.

V usage is TRBV5-1 and J usage is TRBJ2-7, with 11 nucleotides matching TRBD2. The CDR3 runs 14 residues. Germline V gene sequence: CDR1 SGHRS, CDR2 YFSETQ. With 5 bases clipped from V and 3 bases from J, the junction kept 4 bases outside the gene matches. The CDR3 here is CASRILAGDYEQYF. Written as DNA, the CDR3 is TGCGCCAGCAGAATACTAGCGGGAGACTACGAGCAGTACTTC.